This T cell receptor delta chain came from a study of gamma-delta T cells after stem cell transplantation. TCRdb reanalyzed the RT-PCR reads using CATT. The sample comprises more than 750 delta-chain clones, less than 25% of which are singletons, and roughly 29% rests with the top ten. The CDR3 spans 19 residues. Germline V gene lookup returns CDR1 GEAIGNYY and CDR2 EKD. V trimming: 0 bases; J trimming: 1 base; junction bases outside the gene matches: 3. The sequence was obtained from a human donor. It is not recorded whose cells these are; they may come from a transplant donor. Sequenced sample: gamma-delta T cells. The V and J genes are TRDV2 and TRDJ3; 12 nucleotides agree with TRDD3. TCRdb leaves out the J gene; it was filled in here by matching the DNA to germline. The CDR3 sequence is CACDTVLGDTSWDTRQMFF. CDR3 bases: TGTGCCTGTGACACCGTACTGGGGGATACTTCCTGGGACACCCGACAGATGTTTTTC.